Listed below are T cell receptor beta chains from one sample, sequenced in a study of spatial heterogeneity in lung cancer. Each CDR3 protein gets one entry after TCRdb re-called the 5' RACE reads with MiXCR. The repertoire has 49,000 or so distinct CDR3 sequences, 10% to 15% of them found once; the top ten carry under 35%. The material was PBMCs, obtained at follow-up. Receptor source: a male donor with early-stage non-small cell lung cancer. The CDR3 runs from the conserved cysteine through the conserved F or W. A D gene is named only where the DNA matches it firmly. Clone size is given for some rows only: seen once, a few or many times, or a class if the clone is expanded.

TRBJ1-1,TRBD1,many,15,TRBV5-4,CASSLQGTMNTEAFF,TGTGCCAGCAGCTTACAGGGGACCATGAACACTGAAGCTTTCTTT
TRBJ2-2,-,many,13,TRBV5-5,CASSSAVAGELFF,TGTGCCAGCAGCTCCGCGGTAGCCGGGGAGCTGTTTTTT
TRBJ2-1,TRBD2,many,17,TRBV29-1,CSVEDLGGTSGYNEQFF,TGCAGCGTTGAAGATCTTGGGGGGACTAGCGGATACAATGAGCAGTTCTTC
TRBJ2-7,TRBD2,many,14,TRBV20-1,CSQESARGEYEQYF,TGCTCACAGGAGAGTGCGCGGGGGGAGTACGAGCAGTACTTC
TRBJ2-3,-,few,13,TRBV7-2,CASSGDSTDTQYF,TGTGCCAGCAGCGGGGACAGCACAGATACGCAGTATTTT
TRBJ1-2,-,few,13,TRBV6-5,CASRTDGGYGYTF,TGTGCCAGCAGAACGGACGGAGGCTATGGCTACACCTTC
TRBJ1-1,-,few,12,TRBV5-1,CASSRGLGGAFF,TGCGCCAGCAGCCGGGGGCTAGGTGGTGCTTTCTTT
TRBJ1-1,-,-,11,TRBV19,CASLGGTEAFF,TGTGCCAGCCTTGGGGGAACTGAAGCTTTCTTT
TRBJ2-5,-,few,15,TRBV27,CASRRDPGKGETQYF,TGTGCCAGCAGGAGGGACCCAGGGAAGGGAGAGACCCAGTACTTC
TRBJ1-4,TRBD1,many,14,TRBV20-1,CSADTGTGTEKLFF,TGCAGTGCTGATACCGGGACAGGAACGGAAAAACTGTTTTTT
TRBJ1-2,TRBD1,few,13,TRBV18,CASSPDREFGYTF,TGTGCCAGCTCACCGGACAGGGAATTTGGCTACACCTTC
TRBJ1-6,-,-,13,TRBV14,CASSQTSGSPLHF,TGTGCCAGCAGCCAAACTTCGGGTTCACCCCTCCACTTT
TRBJ2-5,-,many,12,TRBV5-4,CASSLEGETQYF,TGTGCCAGCAGCTTGGAGGGGGAGACCCAGTACTTC
TRBJ2-2,TRBD2,many,15,TRBV29-1,CSGLAGAPSTGELFF,TGCAGCGGTCTAGCGGGGGCCCCCAGCACCGGGGAGCTGTTTTTT